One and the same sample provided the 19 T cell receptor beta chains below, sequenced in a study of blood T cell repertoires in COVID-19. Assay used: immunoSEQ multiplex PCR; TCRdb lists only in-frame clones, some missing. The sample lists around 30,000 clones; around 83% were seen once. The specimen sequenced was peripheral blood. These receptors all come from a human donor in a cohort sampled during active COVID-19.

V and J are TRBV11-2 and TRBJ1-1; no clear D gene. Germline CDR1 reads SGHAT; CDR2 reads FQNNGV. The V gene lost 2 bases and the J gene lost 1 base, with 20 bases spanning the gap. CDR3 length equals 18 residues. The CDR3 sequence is CASSLLHVRTRQNTEAFF. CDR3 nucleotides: TGTGCCAGCAGCTTACTTCATGTTCGGACTCGCCAGAACACTGAAGCTTTCTTT.

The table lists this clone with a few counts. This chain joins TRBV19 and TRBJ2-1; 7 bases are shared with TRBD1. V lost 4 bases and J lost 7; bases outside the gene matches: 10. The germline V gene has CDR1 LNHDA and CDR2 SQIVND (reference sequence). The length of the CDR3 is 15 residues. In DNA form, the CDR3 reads TGTGCCAGTAGTACGACAGGGTTCGGAGAGAATGAGCAGTTCTTC. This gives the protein CASSTTGFGENEQFF.

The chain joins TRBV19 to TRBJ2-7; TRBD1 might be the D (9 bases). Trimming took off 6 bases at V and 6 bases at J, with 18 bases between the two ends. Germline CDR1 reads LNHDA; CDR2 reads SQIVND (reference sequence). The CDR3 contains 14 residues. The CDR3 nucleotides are TGTGCCAGTAGCCCGGGGGGGACAGGGTTCGAGCAGTACTTC. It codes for CASSPGGTGFEQYF.

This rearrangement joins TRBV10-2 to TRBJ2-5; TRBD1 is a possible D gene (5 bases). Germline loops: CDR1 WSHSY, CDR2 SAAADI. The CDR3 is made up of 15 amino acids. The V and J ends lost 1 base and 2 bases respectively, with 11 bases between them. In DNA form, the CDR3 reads TGCGCCAGCAGTGAGTGGCAGGGCCCTCAAGAGACCCAGTACTTC. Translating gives CASSEWQGPQETQYF.

CDR3 DNA sequence: TGTGCCAGCAGTGACATTGCGGGAAAGGGGGAGACCCAGTACTTC. It is translated as CASSDIAGKGETQYF. The genes are TRBV25-1 and TRBJ2-5, with a tentative D call TRBD2 (6 bases). The CDR3 spans 15 residues. Germline loops: CDR1 MGHDK, CDR2 SYGVNS. The V and J ends lost 3 bases and 5 bases respectively, with 16 bases between them.

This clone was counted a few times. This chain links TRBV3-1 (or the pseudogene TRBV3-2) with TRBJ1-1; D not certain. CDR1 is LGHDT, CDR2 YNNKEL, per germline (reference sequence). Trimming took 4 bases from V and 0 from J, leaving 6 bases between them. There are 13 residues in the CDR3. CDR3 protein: CASSLGMNTEAFF. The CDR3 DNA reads TGTGCCAGCAGCCTCGGGATGAACACTGAAGCTTTCTTT.

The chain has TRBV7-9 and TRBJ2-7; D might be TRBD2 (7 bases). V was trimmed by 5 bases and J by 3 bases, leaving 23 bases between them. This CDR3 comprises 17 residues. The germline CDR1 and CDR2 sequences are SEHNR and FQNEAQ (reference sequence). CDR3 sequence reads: CASSRETGGGAYYEQYF. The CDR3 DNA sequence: TGTGCCAGCAGCCGGGAGACGGGGGGCGGGGCGTACTACGAGCAGTACTTC.

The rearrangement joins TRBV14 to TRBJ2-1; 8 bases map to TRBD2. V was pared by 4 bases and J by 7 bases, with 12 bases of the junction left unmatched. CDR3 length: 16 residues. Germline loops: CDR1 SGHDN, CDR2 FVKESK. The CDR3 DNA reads TGTGCCAGCAGCCGAGTCTCTAGCGGGCCATGGAATGAGCAGTTCTTC. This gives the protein CASSRVSSGPWNEQFF.

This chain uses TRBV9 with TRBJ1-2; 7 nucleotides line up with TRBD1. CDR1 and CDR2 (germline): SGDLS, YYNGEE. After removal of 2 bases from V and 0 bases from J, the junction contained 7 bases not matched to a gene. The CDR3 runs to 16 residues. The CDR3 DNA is TGTGCCAGCAGCGTGGAACAGGGGTACGCTAACTATGGCTACACCTTC. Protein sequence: CASSVEQGYANYGYTF. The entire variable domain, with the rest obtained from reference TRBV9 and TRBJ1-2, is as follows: DSGVTQTPKHLITATGQRVTLRCSPRSGDLSVYWYQQSLDQGLQFLIQYYNGEERAKGNILERFSAQQFPDLHSELNLSSLELGDSALYFCASSVEQGYANYGYTFGSGTRLTVV.

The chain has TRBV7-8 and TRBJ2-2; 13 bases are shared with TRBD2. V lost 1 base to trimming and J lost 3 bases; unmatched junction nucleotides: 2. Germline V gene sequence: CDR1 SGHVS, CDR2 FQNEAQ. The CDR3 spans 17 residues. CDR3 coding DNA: TGTGCCAGCAGCTTAGAGACTAGCGGGGGGCACACCGGGGAGCTGTTTTTT. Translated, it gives CASSLETSGGHTGELFF. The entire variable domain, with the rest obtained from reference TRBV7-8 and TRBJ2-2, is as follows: GAGVSQSPRYKVAKRGQDVALRCDPISGHVSLFWYQQALGQGPEFLTYFQNEAQLDKSGLPSDRFFAERPEGSVSTLKIQRTQQEDSAVYLCASSLETSGGHTGELFFGEGSRLTVL.

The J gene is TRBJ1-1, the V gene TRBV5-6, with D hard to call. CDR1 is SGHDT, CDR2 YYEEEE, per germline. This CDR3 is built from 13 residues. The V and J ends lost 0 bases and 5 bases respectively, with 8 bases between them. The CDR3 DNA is TGTGCCAGCAGCTTGGGGCCGGGAACTGAAGCTTTCTTT. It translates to CASSLGPGTEAFF.

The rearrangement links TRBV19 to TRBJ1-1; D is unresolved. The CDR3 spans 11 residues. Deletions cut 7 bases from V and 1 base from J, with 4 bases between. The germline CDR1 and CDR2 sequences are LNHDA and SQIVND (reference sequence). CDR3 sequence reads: CASMRNTEAFF. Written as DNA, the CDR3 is TGTGCCAGTATGAGGAACACTGAAGCTTTCTTT.

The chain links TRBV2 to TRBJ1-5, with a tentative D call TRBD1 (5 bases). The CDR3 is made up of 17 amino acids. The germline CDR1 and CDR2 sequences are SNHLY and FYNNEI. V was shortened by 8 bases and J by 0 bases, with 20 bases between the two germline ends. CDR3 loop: CASQQEKRLDSNQPQHF. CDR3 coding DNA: TGTGCCAGCCAACAGGAAAAAAGGTTGGATAGCAATCAGCCCCAGCATTTT. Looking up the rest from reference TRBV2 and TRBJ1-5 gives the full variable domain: EPEVTQTPSHQVTQMGQEVILRCVPISNHLYFYWYRQILGQKVEFLVSFYNNEISEKSEIFDDQFSVERPDGSNFTLKIRSTKLEDSAMYFCASQQEKRLDSNQPQHFGDGTRLSIL.

CDR3 sequence (DNA): TGTGCCAGCAGTTGGGGAGGGACGGACTCGATCTACGAGCAGTACTTC. It encodes CASSWGGTDSIYEQYF. V and J are TRBV6-5 and TRBJ2-7; 7 positions agree with TRBD2. The J segment lost 3 bases and the V segment lost 4 bases, leaving 12 bases of the junction unmatched. This CDR3 spans 16 amino acids. From germline, CDR1 is MNHEY and CDR2 SVGAGI.

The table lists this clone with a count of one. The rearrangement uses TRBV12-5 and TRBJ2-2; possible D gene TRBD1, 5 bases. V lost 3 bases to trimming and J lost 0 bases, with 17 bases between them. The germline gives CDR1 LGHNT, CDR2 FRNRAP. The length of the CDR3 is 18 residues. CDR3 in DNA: TGTGCTAGTGGTTTCTTGTTGCGGACACTACCGAACACCGGGGAGCTGTTTTTT. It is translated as CASGFLLRTLPNTGELFF.

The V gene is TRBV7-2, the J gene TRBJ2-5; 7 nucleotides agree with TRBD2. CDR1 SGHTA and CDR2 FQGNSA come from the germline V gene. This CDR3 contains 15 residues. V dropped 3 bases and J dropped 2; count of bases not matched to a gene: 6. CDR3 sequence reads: CASSFYSSGQETQYF. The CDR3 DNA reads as TGTGCCAGCAGCTTCTACTCTAGCGGACAAGAGACCCAGTACTTC.

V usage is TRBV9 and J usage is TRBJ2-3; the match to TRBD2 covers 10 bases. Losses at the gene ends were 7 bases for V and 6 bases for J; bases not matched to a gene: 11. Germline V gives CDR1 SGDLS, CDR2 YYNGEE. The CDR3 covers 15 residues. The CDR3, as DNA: TGTGCCAGCTCGGAGGAGTCTAGCGGGAGCGATACGCAGTATTTT. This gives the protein CASSEESSGSDTQYF.

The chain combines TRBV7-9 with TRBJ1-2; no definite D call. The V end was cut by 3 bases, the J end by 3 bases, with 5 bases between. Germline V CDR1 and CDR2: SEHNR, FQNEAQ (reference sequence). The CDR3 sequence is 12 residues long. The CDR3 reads CASSFEDYGYTF. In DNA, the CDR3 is TGTGCCAGCAGCTTCGAGGACTATGGCTACACCTTC. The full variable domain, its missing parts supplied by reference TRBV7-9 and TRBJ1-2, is DTGVSQNPRHKITKRGQNVTFRCDPISEHNRLYWYRQTLGQGPEFLTYFQNEAQLEKSRLLSDRFSAERPKGSFSTLEIQRTEQGDSAMYLCASSFEDYGYTFGSGTRLTVV.

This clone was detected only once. In DNA, the CDR3 is TGTGCCAGCATTCCCCAGGGTAGGCACACTGAAGCTTTCTTT. Translated, it gives CASIPQGRHTEAFF. This chain uses TRBV3-1 (or the pseudogene TRBV3-2) with TRBJ1-1; possibly TRBD1 for D (5 bases). CDR1 is LGHDT and CDR2 is YNNKEL in the germline V gene (reference sequence). V was trimmed by 7 bases and J by 3 bases, leaving 15 bases between them. The CDR3 is 14 amino acids.